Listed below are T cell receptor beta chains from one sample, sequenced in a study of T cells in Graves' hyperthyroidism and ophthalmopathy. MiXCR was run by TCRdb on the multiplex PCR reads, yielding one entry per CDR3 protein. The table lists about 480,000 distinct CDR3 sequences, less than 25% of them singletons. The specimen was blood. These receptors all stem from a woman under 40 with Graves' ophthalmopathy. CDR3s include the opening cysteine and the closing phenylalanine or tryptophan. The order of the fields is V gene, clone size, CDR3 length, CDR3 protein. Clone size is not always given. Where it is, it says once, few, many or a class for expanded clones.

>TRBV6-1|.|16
CASSEALGGGTGELFF
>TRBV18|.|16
CASSLNTGAPNYGYTF
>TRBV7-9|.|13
CASSTAPNTEAFF
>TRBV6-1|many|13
CASGRARRETQCF
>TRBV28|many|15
CASSFGGKWDYGYTF
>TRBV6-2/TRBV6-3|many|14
CASSGRAGDQPQHF
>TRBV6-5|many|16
CASSFLRTANTGELFF
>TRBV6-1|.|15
CASSLGTGHTDTQYF
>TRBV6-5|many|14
CASSYSSYTYEQYF
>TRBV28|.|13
CASSINRGYEQYF
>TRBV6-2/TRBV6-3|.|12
CASSDRWTEAFF
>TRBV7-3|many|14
CASSLDDSYYGYTF
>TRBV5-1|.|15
CASSVTGTVNTEAFF